This TCR beta chain emerged from a study of radiation and T cells in renal cell carcinoma (dated by TCRdb to about 2020). Background for the entire study: In total, roughly 51 samples underwent TCR beta sequencing: about 25 tumors plus 27 peripheral blood samples. The final blood draw took place at 4 weeks after radiation, the same time as nephrectomy. Across all 53 samples, under 5 million unique CDR3 nucleotide sequences, encoding 2,658,974 unique CDR3 amino acid sequences, were identified.

A note on this clone: Its antigen is currently not known. No qualities accompany the bases; no much larger clone lies one base away.

TCR beta libraries were generated from genomic DNA with the immunoSEQ kit, following the manufacturer's recommendations. To prepare libraries, a first multiplex PCR with proprietary primers was run, followed by a second PCR that added unique barcodes, and a bead cleanup was done after each round. Each sample batch included a kit-provided positive control reaction and a negative control reaction. The final libraries were assessed on an Agilent 4200 TapeStation D1000 ScreenTape, pooled by volume, and quantified by qPCR. Sequencing was performed on an Illumina NextSeq500 with a MidOutput 150-cycle cartridge, and 156 Read1 and 15 Index1 cycles were run with kit custom primers. The pooled library was loaded at approximately 0.95 pM with an approximately 20% PhiX control spike-in. The paper's data handling went like this. Vendor-processed data were analyzed in R, with a clonotype defined as all T cells sharing the same CDR3 nucleotide sequence. For clone abundance analyses, frequencies were normalized to the 10,000 most abundant clones per sample. Before analysis, public T cell clones were removed, and these numbered fewer than six per sample on average. An abundance difference of at least 32-fold between compartments was the criterion for calling clonotypes tumor-enriched or baseline blood-enriched. Clonotypes expanded or contracted between blood time points were identified with a beta-binomial differential abundance model. Tumor-blood repertoire similarity was measured with the Baroni-Urbani and Buser coefficient, and group comparisons used two-tailed Wilcoxon tests in R. Sourced from immuneACCESS, this table was stored by TCRdb with only in-frame sequences that have V and J called. A share of the clones is absent; for the studies checked, an unresolved V gene accounts for under half, and the remainder has no known explanation. The V and J calls and clone size come from that table; D and trimming were worked out from the DNA. The sample yields 150,000 or so clones; about 88% were counted once. The top ten clonotypes cover 11% of the sample.

Study-wide conclusions, independent of this receptor: With a single-armed trial design, the study had no way to address how radiation dose or scheduling affects the TCR repertoire. In blood, the top tumor clonotypes increased from baseline to 2 weeks after radiation and then shrank by 4 weeks, which suggests a temporary expansion of tumor-resident clones. Tracking of blood repertoire dynamics stopped at approximately four weeks after treatment, with no follow-up past that point. Because no pretreatment tumor biopsies were available, whether clonotypes were present in the tumor at baseline could not be determined.

What this sample's time point label stands for: blood 4 weeks post-SBRT, at nephrectomy. The treatment or condition label corresponds to: 15 Gy SBRT to primary tumor, nephrectomy 4 weeks later. The samples were drawn from a clinical trial, where primary renal cell carcinomas were treated with 15 Gy of stereotactic body radiation therapy and then removed by nephrectomy 4 weeks afterward. To follow tumor-enriched clonotypes, peripheral blood was collected serially from radiation-treated patients at baseline and again at 2 weeks and 4 weeks after SBRT. All patients had renal cell carcinoma with clear cell pathology. The QIAamp DNA Blood Mini Kit (Qiagen) was used to prepare genomic DNA for TCR sequencing. Samples were included in the analyses only if all quality control checks were passed. The receptor's source is a woman between 50 and 59 years old with renal cell carcinoma. The specimen comprised blood, sampled from a patient whose treatment included radiotherapy and nephrectomy.

The CDR3 sequence is CASSLGQASVDGYTF. Read as DNA, the sequence is TGTGCCAGCAGCTTAGGACAGGCTTCGGTAGATGGCTACACCTTC. This sequence uses TRBV7-2 and TRBJ1-2; the D gene is perhaps TRBD1, from 6 matching bases. The CDR3, from cysteine to phenylalanine, totals 15 residues. Only the CDR3 region is kept as DNA, spanning 45 bases read in frame from base 1. V and J are truncated by 1 base and 6 bases respectively, leaving an intervening sequence of 15 bases. For CDR1 and CDR2, the germline V gene lists SGHTA and FQGNSA.